This T cell receptor (beta chain) was observed in a study of beta chain features in type 1 diabetes. Sorting with CD45RO/CCR7/CD25/CD127/CD95/CD27 yielded naive, central memory, regulatory and stem-like memory CD4+ cells. V gave up 9 bases and J gave up 6 bases; unmatched junction bases: 7. Germline CDR1 MRHNA, CDR2 SNTAGT. This CDR3 has 14 residues. About this clone: The antigen is not known.

The authors reverse transcribed all of the isolated RNA, so sequencing captured expressed TCRB transcripts. The study sequenced naive, central memory and regulatory T cell samples to an average of about 3.57 million reads. Clones were read by immunoSEQ multiplex PCR, and TCRdb kept only the in-frame ones, dropping some. Of some 270,000 clones in the sample, approximately 11% were seen once. Findings and caveats of the study: For Type 1 diabetes patients, all four CD4+ subsets carried TCRB CDR3s that were moderately but significantly shorter. The study notes PCR might favor shorter templates equally in patients and controls. TCRB repertoires of naive, central memory and Treg cells appeared more similar among patients than among healthy donors.

Input material: naive CD4+ T cells from blood. The genes are TRBV6-4 and TRBJ1-4, with 10 bases fitting TRBD1. The receptor was derived from a man aged 25-45 years with type 1 diabetes. The CDR3 loop is CASLTGGEHEKLFF. The CDR3 bases are TGTGCCAGTTTGACAGGGGGCGAACATGAAAAACTGTTTTTT.